These 25 T cell receptor beta chains share one sample of origin, sequenced in a study of cytomegalovirus exposure and HLA in healthy donors. Vbeta (60) and Jbeta (13) primers were used in the PCR. Libraries were prepared by immunoSEQ multiplex PCR; TCRdb keeps only in-frame clonotypes and omits some of them. The repertoire consists of approximately 210,000 clones, with 87% occurring once and the leading ten covering over 1%. Sequencing used PBMCs. The receptors here all came from a young man in good health and CMV-seronegative.

J is TRBJ2-4 and V is TRBV7-8, with 7 bases identical to TRBD1. The CDR3 contains 15 residues. Trimming removed 5 bases from V and 0 bases from J; junction bases left unmatched: 4. Germline values: CDR1 SGHVS, CDR2 FQNEAQ. DNA for the CDR3: TGTGCCAGCAGCCCGACAGGGATAGCCAAAAACATTCAGTACTTC. It is translated as CASSPTGIAKNIQYF.

The CDR3 nucleotides are TGTGCCAGCAGCCAGAGGGCCGACACTCTGGGACAAGAGACCCAGTACTTC. This sequence encodes CASSQRADTLGQETQYF. This sequence joins TRBV9 and TRBJ2-5, with TRBD2 as a possible D gene (5 bases). V gave up 4 bases and J gave up 2 bases, with 21 bases separating them. Germline V gene lookup returns CDR1 SGDLS and CDR2 YYNGEE. The CDR3 totals 17 residues.

This clone appeared a few times. This chain connects TRBV19 to TRBJ2-1; TRBD2 matches at 7 bases. Germline V gene lookup returns CDR1 LNHDA and CDR2 SQIVND (reference sequence). V shed 3 bases, J shed 7 bases, and the junction held 12 bases outside the gene matches. The CDR3 covers 16 residues. The CDR3 here is CASSIIGRERNNEQFF. CDR3 coding DNA: TGTGCCAGTAGTATCATTGGGAGGGAGAGGAATAATGAGCAGTTCTTC.

V is TRBV15 and J is TRBJ1-5; TRBD1 might be the D (5 bases). The V gene's germline CDR1 is LNHNV and CDR2 YYDKDF (reference sequence). The CDR3 runs 13 residues. Trimming removed 8 bases at V and 7 bases at J, with 15 bases between. CDR3 residues: CATAGVDGQPQHF. CDR3 sequence (DNA): TGTGCCACCGCGGGGGTCGACGGGCAGCCCCAGCATTTT. Looking up the rest from reference TRBV15 and TRBJ1-5 gives the full variable domain: DAMVIQNPRYQVTQFGKPVTLSCSQTLNHNVMYWYQQKSSQAPKLLFHYYDKDFNNEADTPDNFQSRRPNTSFCFLDIRSPGLGDTAMYLCATAGVDGQPQHFGDGTRLSIL.

This clone was detected once. CDR3 nucleotide sequence: TGCGCCAGCAGCTTGGCACGACGACAGGGGAGTTTGAACACTGAAGCTTTCTTT. It specifies CASSLARRQGSLNTEAFF. The J gene is TRBJ1-1, the V gene TRBV5-1; 8 nucleotides match TRBD1. The CDR3 consists of 18 residues. Trimming at V came to 0 bases and at J to 0 bases, leaving 10 bases not matched to a gene. Germline CDR1 is SGHRS and CDR2 is YFSETQ.

This sequence joins TRBV11-2 and TRBJ1-1; tentative D call: TRBD1 (6 bases). Deletions cut 5 bases from V and 1 base from J, with 14 bases between. The CDR3 is made up of 15 amino acids. Germline V CDR1 and CDR2: SGHAT, FQNNGV. CDR3 sequence (DNA): TGTGCCAGCAGCCCATGGACAGTTACGAACACTGAAGCTTTCTTT. It yields the protein CASSPWTVTNTEAFF.

The chain is built from TRBV7-2 and TRBJ1-5; weak D call: TRBD1 (6 bases). This CDR3 comprises 14 residues. Trimming shortened V by 5 bases and J by 10 bases, and 18 bases separated the two germline ends. Germline values: CDR1 SGHTA, CDR2 FQGNSA. This chain's CDR3 is CASSPLTGYGPQHF. The CDR3 DNA follows: TGTGCCAGCAGCCCTCTAACAGGGTACGGTCCCCAGCATTTT.

The V call is TRBV2, the J call TRBJ2-7; 10 nucleotides agree with TRBD2. The V gene end was trimmed by 11 bases and the J gene end by 4 bases; junction bases not matched to a gene: 14. Germline CDR1 SNHLY, CDR2 FYNNEI. The CDR3 length is 15 residues. The chain's CDR3 is CAASERGGLGYEQYF. DNA for the CDR3: TGTGCCGCAAGCGAGCGGGGGGGCCTGGGGTACGAGCAGTACTTC.

V gene TRBV6-5 combines with J gene TRBJ2-1; 7 nucleotides match TRBD2. This CDR3 spans 15 amino acids. Per germline, CDR1 MNHEY and CDR2 SVGAGI. J gave up 3 bases and V 7 bases, and 9 bases lay outside the gene matches. The CDR3 region is CASKSAGDFYNEQFF. The DNA of the CDR3 is TGTGCCAGCAAATCCGCGGGGGACTTCTACAATGAGCAGTTCTTC.

The rearrangement joins TRBV5-6 to TRBJ2-7; tentatively, D is TRBD1 (6 bases). This CDR3 is built from 13 residues. The germline V gene has CDR1 SGHDT and CDR2 YYEEEE. V was cut by 4 bases and J by 2 bases, with 10 bases left in between. The CDR3 region is CASSTSGAYEQYF. CDR3 nucleotides: TGTGCCAGCAGCACCTCAGGGGCCTACGAGCAGTACTTC.

This chain's CDR3 is CASSVGGVSSTDTQYF. CDR3 nucleotide sequence: TGTGCCAGCAGCGTAGGGGGCGTCTCTAGCACAGATACGCAGTATTTT. J is TRBJ2-3 and V is TRBV9; possibly TRBD1 for D (5 bases). Per the germline V gene, CDR1 is SGDLS and CDR2 is YYNGEE. This CDR3 comprises 16 residues. Trimming cost V 0 bases and J 0 bases, with 11 bases left between them. The full variable domain, its missing parts supplied by reference TRBV9 and TRBJ2-3, is DSGVTQTPKHLITATGQRVTLRCSPRSGDLSVYWYQQSLDQGLQFLIQYYNGEERAKGNILERFSAQQFPDLHSELNLSSLELGDSALYFCASSVGGVSSTDTQYFGPGTRLTVL.

V is TRBV19 and J is TRBJ2-3; 8 nucleotides agree with TRBD2. The CDR3 runs 15 residues. V lost 1 base, J lost 1 base, and 1 base stayed unmatched. Per germline, CDR1 LNHDA and CDR2 SQIVND (reference sequence). CDR3 protein: CASSIAGGGTDTQYF. The CDR3 DNA sequence: TGTGCCAGTAGTATAGCGGGAGGGGGCACAGATACGCAGTATTTT.

This chain connects TRBV7-6 to TRBJ2-7; maybe TRBD1 (5 bases). This CDR3 region has 13 residues. CDR1 and CDR2 (germline): SGHVS, FNYEAQ. V was shortened by 1 base and J by 2 bases, with 6 bases between the two germline ends. CDR3 DNA: TGTGCCAGCAGCTTAGTGACAGCCTACGAGCAGTACTTC. This gives the protein CASSLVTAYEQYF.

J is TRBJ1-2 and V is TRBV2; possibly TRBD1 for D (6 bases). The CDR3 runs to 14 residues. Trimming cost V 4 bases and J 4 bases, with 13 bases left between them. CDR1 and CDR2 (germline): SNHLY, FYNNEI. CDR3 coding DNA: TGTGCCAGCAGTGGGGTCAGGGGTGGCTATGGCTACACCTTC. Its protein product is CASSGVRGGYGYTF.

This chain links TRBV27 with TRBJ1-6, with D perhaps matching TRBD1 (5 bases). The germline V gene has CDR1 MNHEY and CDR2 SMNVEV (reference sequence). The CDR3 runs to 17 residues. V lost 2 bases, J lost 4 bases, and 15 bases lay in between. The CDR3 DNA reads TGTGCCAGCAGTTTAATTCAGGGTTCGCTATATAATTCACCCCTCCACTTT. Translation: CASSLIQGSLYNSPLHF.

This chain links TRBV11-2 with TRBJ2-6, with 7 bases identical to TRBD1. The CDR3 sequence is 17 residues long. CDR1 SGHAT and CDR2 FQNNGV come from the germline V gene. J was trimmed by 0 bases and V by 5 bases; bases with no gene match: 7. This CDR3 reads CASSIRQGNSGANVLTF. The CDR3 nucleotides are TGTGCCAGCAGCATCAGACAGGGCAACTCTGGGGCCAACGTCCTGACTTTC.

The chain employs TRBV4-3 and TRBJ2-2; 10 bases agree with TRBD1. J gave up 6 bases and V 2 bases, and 12 bases lay outside the gene matches. The CDR3 loop spans 18 amino acids. Germline V gene sequence: CDR1 LGHNA, CDR2 YSLEER. The chain's CDR3 is CASSQQQGGTGAAGELFF. The CDR3, as DNA: TGCGCCAGCAGCCAACAGCAAGGCGGGACAGGGGCGGCCGGGGAGCTGTTTTTT.

J is TRBJ1-1 and V is TRBV5-1, with TRBD1 identical over 7 bases. Trimming removed 4 bases from V and 0 bases from J; junction bases left unmatched: 12. Germline CDR1 reads SGHRS; CDR2 reads YFSETQ. This CDR3 has 17 amino acids. The CDR3 nucleotides are TGCGCCAGCAGCCTGACCGGGACAGCCCCGATGAACACTGAAGCTTTCTTT. Protein sequence: CASSLTGTAPMNTEAFF.

The chain couples TRBV11-3 to TRBJ2-2; the match to TRBD1 covers 10 bases. V trimming: 4 bases; J trimming: 2 bases; junction bases outside the gene matches: 4. The CDR3 is made up of 16 amino acids. Germline V gene lookup returns CDR1 SGHNT and CDR2 YENEEA. This CDR3 is CASSSWTGGNTGELFF. CDR3 in DNA: TGTGCCAGCAGCTCGTGGACAGGGGGAAACACCGGGGAGCTGTTTTTT.

The V gene is TRBV28, the J gene TRBJ1-2; TRBD1 agrees at 7 bases. Germline V gene sequence: CDR1 MDHEN, CDR2 SYDVKM. The CDR3 loop spans 14 amino acids. The J segment lost 2 bases and the V segment lost 6 bases, leaving 6 bases of the junction unmatched. The DNA for the CDR3 is TGTGCCAGCAGCCGGGACAGAGGAAACTATGGCTACACCTTC. This codes for CASSRDRGNYGYTF.

The chain is built from TRBV6-5 and TRBJ1-2, with D perhaps matching TRBD1 (5 bases). CDR1 MNHEY and CDR2 SVGAGI come from the germline V gene. This CDR3 has 16 residues. V lost 0 bases and J lost 1, with 12 bases in between. The CDR3 sequence: CASSYSPRDGNYGYTF. The CDR3 coding sequence is TGTGCCAGCAGTTACTCTCCCAGGGATGGTAACTATGGCTACACCTTC.

The chain carries TRBV28 and TRBJ2-7, with 8 bases matching TRBD1. CDR1 and CDR2 from the germline V gene are MDHEN and SYDVKM. The CDR3 runs to 14 residues. Germline trimming cut 0 bases from V and 4 bases from J; bases unmatched to any gene: 2. CDR3 DNA: TGTGCCAGCAGTTTATGGGACAGGGATTACGAGCAGTACTTC. Encoded protein: CASSLWDRDYEQYF. The whole variable domain, remainder taken from reference TRBV28 and TRBJ2-7, is DVKVTQSSRYLVKRTGEKVFLECVQDMDHENMFWYRQDPGLGLRLIYFSYDVKMKEKGDIPEGYSVSREKKERFSLILESASTNQTSMYLCASSLWDRDYEQYFGPGTRLTVT.

The chain has TRBV2 and TRBJ2-1; 7 positions match TRBD2. Germline V CDR1 and CDR2: SNHLY, FYNNEI. J gave up 7 bases and V 2 bases, and 5 bases lay outside the gene matches. The CDR3 length is 14 residues. CDR3 DNA: TGTGCCAGCAGTGAACTCGCGGGGGTTAATGAGCAGTTCTTC. This encodes CASSELAGVNEQFF.

CDR3 protein: CAWSVRSGSVTGELFF. In DNA, the CDR3 is TGTGCCTGGAGTGTACGATCGGGGTCGGTCACCGGGGAGCTGTTTTTT. The chain employs TRBV30 and TRBJ2-2, with D possibly being TRBD2 (5 bases). The CDR3 consists of 16 residues. V lost 0 bases and J lost 4, with 15 bases in between. CDR1 GTSNPN and CDR2 SVGIG come from the germline V gene (reference sequence). The whole variable domain, filled in from reference TRBV30 and TRBJ2-2, reads SQTIHQWPATLVQPVGSPLSLECTVEGTSNPNLYWYRQAAGRGLQLLFYSVGIGQISSEVPQNLSASRPQDRQFILSSKKLLLSDSGFYLCAWSVRSGSVTGELFFGEGSRLTVL.

In this sample, this clone turned up once. The gene calls are TRBV19 and TRBJ1-3, with D perhaps TRBD1 (6 bases). The CDR3 is made up of 16 amino acids. Germline CDR1 is LNHDA and CDR2 is SQIVND (reference sequence). V lost 6 bases and J 2 bases, leaving 17 bases between the germline ends. The CDR3 DNA reads TGTGCCAGTAGAGACTTGGGGGCAGATACTGGAAACACCATATATTTT. Amino acid sequence: CASRDLGADTGNTIYF.